The 8 T cell receptor beta chains reported below all come from one sample, sequenced in a study. TCRdb re-analysed the 5' RACE reads in MiXCR, keeping a single row per CDR3 protein. The sample has tens of thousands of distinct CDR3 sequences, about 29% seen once. Specimen: tumor-infiltrating memory CD4+ T cells sorted from the breast tumor. Specified subset: memory CD4+ T cells, CD4+CD45RO+CD25-. The receptor set was obtained from a female donor with breast cancer.

This clonotype was picked up one time. The chain has TRBV11-2 and TRBJ2-5; 14 bases agree with TRBD2. J gave up 5 bases and V 3 bases, and 5 bases lay outside the gene matches. Per the germline V gene, CDR1 is SGHAT and CDR2 is FQNNGV. The CDR3 has 16 amino acids. As DNA, the CDR3 is TGTGCCAGCAGCTTGAGACTAGCGGGGGGGCATGAGACCCAGTACTTC. Protein: CASSLRLAGGHETQYF.

The chain couples TRBV20-1 to TRBJ2-5; tentatively, D is TRBD1 (6 bases). From germline, CDR1 is DFQATT and CDR2 SNEGSKA (reference sequence). The CDR3 runs to 14 residues. V was trimmed by 1 base and J by 5 bases, leaving 14 bases between them. The CDR3 sequence is CSARAAGDGETQYF. The CDR3 DNA sequence: TGCAGTGCTAGAGCGGCAGGGGACGGGGAGACCCAGTACTTC.

This clonotype was observed at least ten times. V usage is TRBV5-6 and J usage is TRBJ2-5, with D possibly matching TRBD2 (5 bases). This CDR3 region has 13 residues. Germline V gene lookup returns CDR1 SGHDT and CDR2 YYEEEE. Trimming removed 4 bases at V and 2 bases at J, with 9 bases between. In nucleotides, the CDR3 is TGTGCCAGCAGCCTAGCTTGGCAAGAGACCCAGTACTTC. As protein: CASSLAWQETQYF.

In this sample, this clonotype turned up a few times. The rearrangement uses TRBV5-5 and TRBJ2-1; D is perhaps TRBD1 (5 bases). Germline V gene data show CDR1 as SGHKS and CDR2 as YYEKEE (reference sequence). Trimming left V 5 bases short and J 0 bases short, with 12 bases between. The CDR3 contains 15 residues. CDR3 amino acids: CASSGAVLSYNEQFF. The CDR3 nucleotides are TGTGCCAGCAGTGGGGCGGTACTCTCCTACAATGAGCAGTTCTTC.

This clonotype was counted ten times or more. V and J are TRBV24-1 and TRBJ2-1; tentative D call: TRBD1 (7 bases). CDR1 and CDR2 from the germline V gene are KGHDR and SFDVKD. The CDR3 runs to 17 residues. V was shortened by 3 bases and J by 1 base, with 15 bases between the two germline ends. This chain's CDR3 is CATSDPGDSMSYNEQFF. CDR3 sequence (DNA): TGTGCCACCAGTGATCCGGGGGACAGTATGTCCTACAATGAGCAGTTCTTC.

The chain has TRBV7-9 and TRBJ2-2; 8 positions agree with TRBD1. Losses at the gene ends were 5 bases for V and 4 bases for J; bases not matched to a gene: 6. Germline V gene sequence: CDR1 SEHNR, CDR2 FQNEAQ (reference sequence). The CDR3 extends over 15 amino acids. The CDR3 loop reads CASSPRGQGTGELFF. As DNA, the CDR3 is TGTGCCAGCAGCCCCAGGGGGCAGGGCACCGGGGAGCTGTTTTTT.

The rearrangement joins TRBV3-1 to TRBJ2-4; the match to TRBD1 covers 8 bases. Germline lookup yields CDR1 LGHDT and CDR2 YNNKEL (reference sequence). This CDR3 contains 15 residues. The V and J ends lost 11 bases and 7 bases, in that order; junction bases with no gene match: 16. The CDR3 protein is CAGSQAPGGINIQYF. The CDR3, as DNA: TGTGCCGGTAGCCAAGCCCCAGGGGGCATTAACATTCAGTACTTC.

This clonotype appeared a few times. V is TRBV27 and J is TRBJ2-7; a weak D match, TRBD1 (7 bases). Trimming left V 4 bases short and J 1 base short, with 11 bases between. Germline loops: CDR1 MNHEY, CDR2 SMNVEV (reference sequence). The CDR3 runs to 14 residues. Here the CDR3 reads CASSSRGQSYEQYF. The CDR3 bases are TGTGCCAGCAGTTCGCGGGGACAGTCCTACGAGCAGTACTTC.